These 5 T cell receptor beta chains were all obtained from the same sample, sequenced in a study of control samples from healthy donors and cancer patients. TCRdb's table, derived via immunoSEQ multiplex PCR, lists solely in-frame clones and lacks some. The sample records over 100,000 clones, around 89% being singletons. Sequences were obtained from blood. The receptors here all came from a woman in her fifties or sixties in good health.

The chain links TRBV6-1 to TRBJ2-6; D may be TRBD1 (7 bases). This CDR3 has 17 residues. The V and J ends lost 4 bases and 2 bases respectively, with 15 bases between them. Germline CDR1 reads MNHNS; CDR2 reads SASEGT. The CDR3 coding sequence is TGTGCCAGCAGTGGGACCAGGGGGGCTCCTGGGGCCAACGTCCTGACTTTC. Protein product: CASSGTRGAPGANVLTF.

This clone was counted a single time. V usage is TRBV19 and J usage is TRBJ2-1, with 14 bases lining up with TRBD2. V lost 10 bases, J lost 6 bases, and 11 bases stayed unmatched. The CDR3 runs to 16 residues. Germline CDR1 is LNHDA and CDR2 is SQIVND (reference sequence). The CDR3 is CATTGTSGRGVNEQFF. The CDR3 nucleotides are TGTGCCACCACTGGGACTAGCGGGAGAGGGGTCAATGAGCAGTTCTTC.

This rearrangement joins TRBV7-8 to TRBJ2-7, with D tentatively TRBD1 or TRBD2 (5 bases each). The germline CDR1 and CDR2 sequences are SGHVS and FQNEAQ. CDR3 size: 15 residues. V dropped 1 base and J dropped 3 bases, with 13 bases sitting between them. This CDR3 is CASSLGGGVYYEQYF. The DNA for the CDR3 is TGTGCCAGCAGCTTAGGTGGGGGTGTATACTACGAGCAGTACTTC.

The rearrangement links TRBV7-2 to TRBJ2-2; D possibly corresponds to TRBD2 (6 bases). Trimming left V 8 bases short and J 4 bases short, with 17 bases between. The CDR3 runs to 15 residues. Germline CDR1 reads SGHTA; CDR2 reads FQGNSA. CDR3 bases: TGTGCCAGCTCAGGGACTGCTAGTACCACCGGGGAGCTGTTTTTT. Amino acids: CASSGTASTTGELFF.

V and J are TRBV10-3 and TRBJ1-2; 9 bases are a match to TRBD1. The V gene end was trimmed by 6 bases and the J gene end by 1 base; junction bases not matched to a gene: 3. The CDR3 has 14 amino acids. The germline CDR1 and CDR2 sequences are ENHRY and SYGVKD. The DNA for the CDR3 is TGTGCCATCAGGGGACAGGGCTTTAACTATGGCTACACCTTC. This codes for CAIRGQGFNYGYTF.